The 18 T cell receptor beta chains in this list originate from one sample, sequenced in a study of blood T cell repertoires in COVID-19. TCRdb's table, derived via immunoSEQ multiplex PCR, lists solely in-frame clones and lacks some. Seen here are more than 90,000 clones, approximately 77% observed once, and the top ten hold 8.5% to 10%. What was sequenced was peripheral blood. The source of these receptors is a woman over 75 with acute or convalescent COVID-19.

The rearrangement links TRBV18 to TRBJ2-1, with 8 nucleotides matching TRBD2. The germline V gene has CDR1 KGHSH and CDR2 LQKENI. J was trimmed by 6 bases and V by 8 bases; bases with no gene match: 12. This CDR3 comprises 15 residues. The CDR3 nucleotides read TGTGCCAGCCTACCGGTGGCGGGGGGCCCCAATGAGCAGTTCTTC. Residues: CASLPVAGGPNEQFF. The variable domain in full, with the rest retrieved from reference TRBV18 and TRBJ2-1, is NAGVMQNPRHLVRRRGQEARLRCSPMKGHSHVYWYRQLPEEGLKFMVYLQKENIIDESGMPKERFSAEFPKEGPSILRIQQVVRGDSAAYFCASLPVAGGPNEQFFGPGTRLTVL.

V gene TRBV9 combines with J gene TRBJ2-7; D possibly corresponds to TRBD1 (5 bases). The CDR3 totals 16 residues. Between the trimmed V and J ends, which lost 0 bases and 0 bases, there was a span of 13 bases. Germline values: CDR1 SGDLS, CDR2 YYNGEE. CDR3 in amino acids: CASSVGPGPSSYEQYF. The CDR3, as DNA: TGTGCCAGCAGCGTAGGTCCAGGGCCAAGCTCCTACGAGCAGTACTTC.

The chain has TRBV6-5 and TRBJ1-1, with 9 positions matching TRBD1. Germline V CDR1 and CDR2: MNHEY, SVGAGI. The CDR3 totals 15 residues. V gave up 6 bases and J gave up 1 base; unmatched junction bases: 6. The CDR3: CASRTGGYPNTEAFF. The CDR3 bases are TGTGCCAGCAGGACAGGGGGATACCCGAACACTGAAGCTTTCTTT.

This CDR3 reads CASSSPTGFGELFF. The CDR3 bases are TGTGCCAGCAGCTCCCCTACAGGGTTCGGGGAGCTGTTTTTT. The chain carries TRBV5-4 and TRBJ2-2; a possible D gene is TRBD1 (6 bases). The CDR3 contains 14 residues. Per the germline V gene, CDR1 is SGHNT and CDR2 is YYREEE (reference sequence). V was trimmed by 3 bases and J by 7 bases, leaving 13 bases between them. The variable domain in full, completed from reference TRBV5-4 and TRBJ2-2, reads ETGVTQSPTHLIKTRGQQVTLRCSSQSGHNTVSWYQQALGQGPQFIFQYYREEENGRGNFPPRFSGLQFPNYSSELNVNALELDDSALYLCASSSPTGFGELFFGEGSRLTVL.

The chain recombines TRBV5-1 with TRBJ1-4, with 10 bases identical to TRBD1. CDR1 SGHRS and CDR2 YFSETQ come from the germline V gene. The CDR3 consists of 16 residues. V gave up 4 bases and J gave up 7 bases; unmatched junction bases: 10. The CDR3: CASSERSGTGVEKLFF. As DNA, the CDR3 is TGCGCCAGCAGCGAACGATCCGGGACAGGGGTTGAAAAACTGTTTTTT.

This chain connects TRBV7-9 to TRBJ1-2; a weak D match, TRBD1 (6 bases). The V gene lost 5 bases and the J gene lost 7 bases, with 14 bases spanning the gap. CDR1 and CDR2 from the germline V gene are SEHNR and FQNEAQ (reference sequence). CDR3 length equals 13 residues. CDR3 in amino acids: CASSPTGLGGYTF. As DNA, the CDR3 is TGTGCCAGCAGCCCCACAGGGTTAGGTGGCTACACCTTC. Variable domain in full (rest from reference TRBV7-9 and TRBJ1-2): DTGVSQNPRHKITKRGQNVTFRCDPISEHNRLYWYRQTLGQGPEFLTYFQNEAQLEKSRLLSDRFSAERPKGSFSTLEIQRTEQGDSAMYLCASSPTGLGGYTFGSGTRLTVV.

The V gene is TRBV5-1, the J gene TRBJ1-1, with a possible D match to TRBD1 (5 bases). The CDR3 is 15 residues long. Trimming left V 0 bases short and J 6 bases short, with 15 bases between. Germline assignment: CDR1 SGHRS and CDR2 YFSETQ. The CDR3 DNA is TGCGCCAGCAGCTTGGTCCCTACAGGTCCCCCTGAAGCTTTCTTT. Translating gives CASSLVPTGPPEAFF.

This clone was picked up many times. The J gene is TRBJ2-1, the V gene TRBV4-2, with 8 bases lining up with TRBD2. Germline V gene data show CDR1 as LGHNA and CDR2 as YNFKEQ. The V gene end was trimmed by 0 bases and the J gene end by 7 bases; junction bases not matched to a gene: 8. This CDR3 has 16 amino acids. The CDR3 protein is CASSQDRGGKPNEQFF. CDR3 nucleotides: TGTGCCAGCAGCCAAGACCGGGGGGGCAAGCCAAATGAGCAGTTCTTC.

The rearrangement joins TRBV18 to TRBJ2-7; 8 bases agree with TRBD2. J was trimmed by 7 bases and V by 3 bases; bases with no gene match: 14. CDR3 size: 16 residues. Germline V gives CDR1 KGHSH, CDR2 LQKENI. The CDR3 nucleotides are TGTGCCAGCTCACCCTCGAGAAGCGGGGGTTTTTCAGAGCAGTACTTC. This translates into CASSPSRSGGFSEQYF.

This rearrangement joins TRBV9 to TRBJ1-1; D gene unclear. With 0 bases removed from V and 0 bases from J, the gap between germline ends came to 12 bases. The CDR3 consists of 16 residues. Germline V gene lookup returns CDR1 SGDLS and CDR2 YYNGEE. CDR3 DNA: TGTGCCAGCAGCGTAGGACTTGCGAGGCTGAACACTGAAGCTTTCTTT. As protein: CASSVGLARLNTEAFF.

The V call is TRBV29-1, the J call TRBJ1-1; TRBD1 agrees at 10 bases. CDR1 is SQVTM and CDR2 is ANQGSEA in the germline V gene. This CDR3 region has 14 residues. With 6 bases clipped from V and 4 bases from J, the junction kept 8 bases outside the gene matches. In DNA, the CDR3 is TGCAGCGTGGTAGTCGGGACAGGGGCCACTGAAGCTTTCTTT. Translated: CSVVVGTGATEAFF.

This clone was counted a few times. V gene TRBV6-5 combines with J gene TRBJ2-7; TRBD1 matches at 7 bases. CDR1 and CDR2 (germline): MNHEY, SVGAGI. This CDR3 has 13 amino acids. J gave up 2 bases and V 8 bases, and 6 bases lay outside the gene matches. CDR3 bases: TGTGCCAGCGGACGACAGGGCCCCTACGAGCAGTACTTC. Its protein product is CASGRQGPYEQYF.

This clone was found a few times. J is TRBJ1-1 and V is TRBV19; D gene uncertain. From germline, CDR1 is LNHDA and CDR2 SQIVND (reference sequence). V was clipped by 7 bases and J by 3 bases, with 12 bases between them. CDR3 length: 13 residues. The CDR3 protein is CASTGGIDTEAFF. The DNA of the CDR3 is TGTGCCAGTACGGGAGGGATCGACACTGAAGCTTTCTTT.

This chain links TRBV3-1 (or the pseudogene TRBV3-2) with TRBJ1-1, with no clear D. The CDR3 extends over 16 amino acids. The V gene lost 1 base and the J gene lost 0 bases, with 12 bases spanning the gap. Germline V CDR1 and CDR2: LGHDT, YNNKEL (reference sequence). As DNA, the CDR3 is TGTGCCAGCAGCCAAGCACGAGGGATTATGAACACTGAAGCTTTCTTT. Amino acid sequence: CASSQARGIMNTEAFF.

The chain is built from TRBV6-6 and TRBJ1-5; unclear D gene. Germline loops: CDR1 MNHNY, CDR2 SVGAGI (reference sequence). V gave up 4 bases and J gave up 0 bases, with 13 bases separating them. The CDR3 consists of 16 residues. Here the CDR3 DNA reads TGTGCCAGCAGTTCTCGCCAGGTTGATAGCAATCAGCCCCAGCATTTT. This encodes CASSSRQVDSNQPQHF.

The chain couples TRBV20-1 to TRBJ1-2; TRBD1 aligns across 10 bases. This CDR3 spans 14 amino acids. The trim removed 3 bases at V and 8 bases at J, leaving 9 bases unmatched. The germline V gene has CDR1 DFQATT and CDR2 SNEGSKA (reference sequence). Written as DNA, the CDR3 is TGCAGTGCTAGTAGGGGGCGGGACAGGGGCGGCTACACCTTC. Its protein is CSASRGRDRGGYTF.

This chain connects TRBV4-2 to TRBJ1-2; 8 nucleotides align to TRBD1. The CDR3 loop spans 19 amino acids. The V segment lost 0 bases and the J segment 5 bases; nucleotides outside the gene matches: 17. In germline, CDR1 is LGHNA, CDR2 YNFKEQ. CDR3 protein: CASSQDRGQGSTGLYGYTF. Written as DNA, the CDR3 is TGTGCCAGCAGCCAAGACCGCGGACAGGGTAGTACGGGGCTTTATGGCTACACCTTC.

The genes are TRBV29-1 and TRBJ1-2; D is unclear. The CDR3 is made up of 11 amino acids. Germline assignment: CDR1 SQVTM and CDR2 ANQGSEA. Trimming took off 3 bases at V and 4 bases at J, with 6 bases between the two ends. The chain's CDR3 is CSVEASYGYTF. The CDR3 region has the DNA TGCAGCGTTGAGGCCAGCTATGGCTACACCTTC.